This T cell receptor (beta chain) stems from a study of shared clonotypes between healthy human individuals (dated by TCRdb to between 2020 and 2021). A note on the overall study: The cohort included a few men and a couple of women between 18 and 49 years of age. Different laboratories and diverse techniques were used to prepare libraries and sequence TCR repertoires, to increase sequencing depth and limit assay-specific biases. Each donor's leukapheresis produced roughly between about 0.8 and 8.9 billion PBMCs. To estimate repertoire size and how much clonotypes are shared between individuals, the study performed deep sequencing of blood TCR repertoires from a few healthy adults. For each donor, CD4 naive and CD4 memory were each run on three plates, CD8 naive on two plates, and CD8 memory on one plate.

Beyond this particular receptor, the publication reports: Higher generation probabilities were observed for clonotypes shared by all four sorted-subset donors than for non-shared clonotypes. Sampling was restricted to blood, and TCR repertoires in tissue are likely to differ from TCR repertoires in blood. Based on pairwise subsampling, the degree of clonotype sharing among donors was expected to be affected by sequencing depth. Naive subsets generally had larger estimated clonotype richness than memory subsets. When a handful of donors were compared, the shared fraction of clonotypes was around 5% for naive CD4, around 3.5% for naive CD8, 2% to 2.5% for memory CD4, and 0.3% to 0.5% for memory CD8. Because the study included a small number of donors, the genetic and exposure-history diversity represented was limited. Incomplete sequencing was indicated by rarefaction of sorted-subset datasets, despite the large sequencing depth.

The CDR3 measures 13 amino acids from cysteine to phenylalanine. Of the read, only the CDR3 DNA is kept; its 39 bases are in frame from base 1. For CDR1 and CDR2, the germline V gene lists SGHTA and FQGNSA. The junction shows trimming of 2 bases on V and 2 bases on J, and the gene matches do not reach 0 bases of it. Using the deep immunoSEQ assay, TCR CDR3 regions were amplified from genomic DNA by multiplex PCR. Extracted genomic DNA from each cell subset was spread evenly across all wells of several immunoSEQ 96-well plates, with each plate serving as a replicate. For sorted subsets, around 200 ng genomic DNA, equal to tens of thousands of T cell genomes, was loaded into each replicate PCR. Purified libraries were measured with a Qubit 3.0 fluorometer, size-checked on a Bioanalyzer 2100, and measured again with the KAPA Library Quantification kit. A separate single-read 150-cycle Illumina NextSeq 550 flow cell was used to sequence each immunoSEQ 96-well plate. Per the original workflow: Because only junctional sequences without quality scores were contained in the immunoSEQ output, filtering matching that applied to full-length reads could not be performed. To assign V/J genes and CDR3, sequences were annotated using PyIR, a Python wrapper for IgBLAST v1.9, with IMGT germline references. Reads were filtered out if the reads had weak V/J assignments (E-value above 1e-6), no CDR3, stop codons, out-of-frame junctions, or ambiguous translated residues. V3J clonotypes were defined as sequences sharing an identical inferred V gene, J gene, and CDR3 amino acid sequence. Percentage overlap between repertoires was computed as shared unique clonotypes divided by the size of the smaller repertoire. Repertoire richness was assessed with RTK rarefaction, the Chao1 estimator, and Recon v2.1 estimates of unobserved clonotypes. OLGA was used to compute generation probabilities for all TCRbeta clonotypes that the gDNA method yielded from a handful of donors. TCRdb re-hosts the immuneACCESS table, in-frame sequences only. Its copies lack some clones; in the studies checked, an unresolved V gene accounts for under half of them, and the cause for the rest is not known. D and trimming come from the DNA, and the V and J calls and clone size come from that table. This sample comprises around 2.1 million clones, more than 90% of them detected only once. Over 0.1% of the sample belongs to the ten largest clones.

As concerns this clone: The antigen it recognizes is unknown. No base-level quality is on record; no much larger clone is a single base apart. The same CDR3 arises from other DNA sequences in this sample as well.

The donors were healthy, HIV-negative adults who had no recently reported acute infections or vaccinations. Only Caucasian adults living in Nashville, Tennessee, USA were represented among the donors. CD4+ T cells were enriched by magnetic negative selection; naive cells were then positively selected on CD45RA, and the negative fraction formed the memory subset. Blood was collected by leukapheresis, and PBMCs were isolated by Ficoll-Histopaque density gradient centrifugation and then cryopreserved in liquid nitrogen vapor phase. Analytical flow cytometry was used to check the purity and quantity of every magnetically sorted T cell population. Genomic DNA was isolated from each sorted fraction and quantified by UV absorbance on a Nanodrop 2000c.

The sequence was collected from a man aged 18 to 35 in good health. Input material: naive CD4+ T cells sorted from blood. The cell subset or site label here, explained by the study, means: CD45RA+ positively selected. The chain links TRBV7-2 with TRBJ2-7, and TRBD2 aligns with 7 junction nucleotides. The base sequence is TGTGCCAGCAGCTTAAGCGGGGCCTACGAGCAGTACTTC. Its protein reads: CASSLSGAYEQYF.